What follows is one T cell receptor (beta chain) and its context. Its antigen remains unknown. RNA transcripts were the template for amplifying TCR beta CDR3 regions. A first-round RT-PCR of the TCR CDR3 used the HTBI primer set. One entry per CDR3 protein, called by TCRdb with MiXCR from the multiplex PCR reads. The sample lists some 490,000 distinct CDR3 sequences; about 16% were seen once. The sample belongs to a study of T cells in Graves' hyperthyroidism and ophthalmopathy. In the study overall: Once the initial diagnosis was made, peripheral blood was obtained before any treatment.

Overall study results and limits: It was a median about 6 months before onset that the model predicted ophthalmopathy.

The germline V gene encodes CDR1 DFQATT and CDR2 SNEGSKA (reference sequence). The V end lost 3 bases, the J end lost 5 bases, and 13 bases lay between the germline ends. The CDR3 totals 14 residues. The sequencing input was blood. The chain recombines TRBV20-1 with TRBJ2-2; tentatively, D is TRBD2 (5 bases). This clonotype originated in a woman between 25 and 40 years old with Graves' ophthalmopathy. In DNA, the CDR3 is TGCAGTGCTAGGGATGGCGGGTATACCGGGGAGCTGTTTTTT. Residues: CSARDGGYTGELFF.